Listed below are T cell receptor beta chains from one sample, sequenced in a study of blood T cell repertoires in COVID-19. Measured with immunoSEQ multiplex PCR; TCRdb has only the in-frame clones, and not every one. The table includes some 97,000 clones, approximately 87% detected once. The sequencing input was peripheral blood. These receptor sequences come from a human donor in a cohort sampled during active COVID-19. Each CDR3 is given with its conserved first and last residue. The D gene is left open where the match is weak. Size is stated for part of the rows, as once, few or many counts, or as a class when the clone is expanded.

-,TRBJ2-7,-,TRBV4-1,TGCGCCAGCAGCCAAGTTGACACGGCCCTCTACGAGCAGTACTTC,CASSQVDTALYEQYF
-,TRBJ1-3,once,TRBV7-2,TGTGCCAGCAGCTCTTCGAGATCTGGAAACACCATATATTTT,CASSSSRSGNTIYF
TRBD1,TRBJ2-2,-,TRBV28,TGTGCCAGCACCCACAGGGGGCGAGGAACCGGGGAGCTGTTTTTT,CASTHRGRGTGELFF
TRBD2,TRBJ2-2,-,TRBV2,TGTGCCAGCAGTGATCTAGCGGGAGGGCTCGGGGAGCTGTTTTTT,CASSDLAGGLGELFF
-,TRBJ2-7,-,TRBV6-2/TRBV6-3,TGTGCCAGCAGTCGAAAGGGGGGGTCTCACGAGCAGTACTTC,CASSRKGGSHEQYF
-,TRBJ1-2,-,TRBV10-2,TGCGCCAGCACCGCCGGGGGGGGCTATGGCTACACCTTC,CASTAGGGYGYTF
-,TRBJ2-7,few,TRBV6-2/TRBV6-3,TGTGCCAGCAGTACCCGCCGGGTCAACCTCTACGAGCAGTACTTC,CASSTRRVNLYEQYF
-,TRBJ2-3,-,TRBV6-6,TGTGCCAGCAGTTATATTACAGATACGCAGTATTTT,CASSYITDTQYF
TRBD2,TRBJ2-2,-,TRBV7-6,TGTGCCAGCAGCCTGATGACTAGCGGATACACCGGGGAGCTGTTTTTT,CASSLMTSGYTGELFF
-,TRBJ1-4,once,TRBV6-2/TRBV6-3,TGTGCCAGCAGTTTCGGGACTAATGAAAAACTGTTTTTT,CASSFGTNEKLFF
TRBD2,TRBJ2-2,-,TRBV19,TGTGCCAGTAGTATCGGGAGGTCTTACACCGGGGAGCTGTTTTTT,CASSIGRSYTGELFF
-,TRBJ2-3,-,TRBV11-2,TGTGCCAGCAGCTTCTCTAGCGGCACAGATACGCAGTATTTT,CASSFSSGTDTQYF
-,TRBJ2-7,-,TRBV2,TGTGCCAGCAGTGAACCCCTATTACGCGAGCAGTACTTC,CASSEPLLREQYF